This T cell receptor (beta chain) was sequenced in a study of T cell changes during pregnancy in multiple sclerosis. Here immunoSEQ multiplex PCR was the method, and the copy in TCRdb shows in-frame clones only, minus some. The sample has tens of thousands of clones; 94% are singletons. V shed 4 bases and J 5 bases; nucleotides not matched to a gene: 9. Germline values: CDR1 SGHDT, CDR2 YYEEEE. This CDR3 is built from 16 residues. There are a few counts of this clone. This rearrangement joins TRBV5-6 to TRBJ2-1; TRBD2 agrees at 10 bases. The source of this sequence is a female donor with multiple sclerosis, enrolled in a pregnancy study. Sequencing used CD8+ T cells from peripheral blood mononuclear cells, obtained before pregnancy. CDR3 region: CASSPYRTSGNNEQFF. The CDR3 bases are TGTGCCAGCAGCCCATATCGGACTAGCGGAAACAATGAGCAGTTCTTC.